A single sample is the source of the 31 T cell receptor beta chains below, sequenced in a study of blood T cell repertoires in COVID-19. The assay was immunoSEQ multiplex PCR, and TCRdb's table has in-frame clones only and misses some. This table holds roughly 250,000 clones, approximately 84% found once. Specimen: peripheral blood. The receptors shown here come from a woman older than 75 with acute or convalescent COVID-19.

This rearrangement joins TRBV6-2 or TRBV6-3 to TRBJ1-2; 8 bases align to TRBD1. The germline gives CDR1 MNHEY, CDR2 SVGEGT. This CDR3 comprises 13 residues. Trimming at V came to 5 bases and at J to 6 bases, leaving 5 bases not matched to a gene. In nucleotides, the CDR3 is TGTGCCAGCAGTCCGACAGGGGTTGATGGCTACACCTTC. Its translation is CASSPTGVDGYTF.

This clone was observed once. The chain employs TRBV7-2 and TRBJ2-7; 7 bases are shared with TRBD1. The germline gives CDR1 SGHTA, CDR2 FQGNSA. After removal of 1 base from V and 2 bases from J, the junction contained 5 bases not matched to a gene. The CDR3 has 15 residues. CDR3 sequence (DNA): TGTGCCAGCAGCTTAGGACAGGGTCTGACCTACGAGCAGTACTTC. This translates into CASSLGQGLTYEQYF.

The chain recombines TRBV6-2 or TRBV6-3 with TRBJ1-4; D is possibly TRBD1 (6 bases). This CDR3 spans 17 amino acids. CDR1 is MNHEY, CDR2 SVGEGT, per germline. The germline V and J ends were trimmed by 5 bases and 2 bases, with 18 bases remaining between them. CDR3 amino acids: CASSAPGQAVTNEKLFF. DNA of the CDR3: TGTGCCAGCAGTGCCCCGGGACAAGCAGTGACTAATGAAAAACTGTTTTTT.

V gene TRBV6-6 combines with J gene TRBJ1-1, with D unresolved. V was clipped by 2 bases and J by 1 base, with 5 bases between them. Germline CDR1 and CDR2: MNHNY and SVGAGI (reference sequence). The CDR3 extends over 13 amino acids. Here the CDR3 DNA reads TGTGCCAGCAGTTACCCGGGGAACACTGAAGCTTTCTTT. Translation gives CASSYPGNTEAFF.

This clone has just a few counts. The V and J genes are TRBV11-2 and TRBJ1-2; tentative D call: TRBD1 (6 bases). The CDR3 is made up of 13 amino acids. The germline CDR1 and CDR2 sequences are SGHAT and FQNNGV. The V end lost 5 bases, the J end lost 8 bases, and 15 bases lay between the germline ends. The CDR3, as DNA: TGTGCCAGCAGCCAATTCCAGGGGTGGGGCTACACCTTC. Translated: CASSQFQGWGYTF.

The chain joins TRBV6-2 or TRBV6-3 to TRBJ1-3, with 8 bases that match TRBD1. Trimming at V came to 5 bases and at J to 4 bases, leaving 7 bases not matched to a gene. This CDR3 contains 15 residues. The germline V gene has CDR1 MNHEY and CDR2 SVGEGT. CDR3 sequence: CASSRRGTGGNTIYF. CDR3 nucleotide sequence: TGTGCCAGCAGTCGAAGGGGGACAGGAGGAAACACCATATATTTT.

The genes are TRBV19 and TRBJ2-1, with TRBD2 matching over 8 bases. Trimming took 1 base from V and 6 from J; bases not matched to a gene: 11. Germline values: CDR1 LNHDA, CDR2 SQIVND (reference sequence). The CDR3 is made up of 17 amino acids. In DNA form, the CDR3 reads TGTGCCAGTAGTATAGGGTCCGGGAGGGCCTCAATCAATGAGCAGTTCTTC. Protein product: CASSIGSGRASINEQFF.

On this clone itself: Other DNA sequences within the sample encode an identical CDR3. The V gene is TRBV7-8, the J gene TRBJ2-1; a weak D match, TRBD1 (5 bases). The CDR3 runs 16 residues. Trimming removed 5 bases from V and 4 bases from J, with 18 bases in between. Germline CDR1 reads SGHVS; CDR2 reads FQNEAQ. The DNA for the CDR3 is TGTGCCAGCAGCAATTCCAGGGTCCCCCCATACAATGAGCAGTTCTTC. Protein product: CASSNSRVPPYNEQFF.

This clone was found a few times. The chain has TRBV7-2 and TRBJ2-2; D perhaps matches TRBD2 (6 bases). The length of the CDR3 is 16 residues. Between the trimmed V and J ends, which lost 5 bases and 0 bases, there was a span of 13 bases. Germline lookup yields CDR1 SGHTA and CDR2 FQGNSA. CDR3 DNA: TGTGCCAGCAGCCCCCACGGGGGTTCGAACACCGGGGAGCTGTTTTTT. Protein: CASSPHGGSNTGELFF.

This clone was seen only a few times. This chain connects TRBV23-1 to TRBJ2-1, with a weak D call TRBD2 (8 bases). TRBV23-1 is an open reading frame, and its role is uncertain. This CDR3 has 18 amino acids. Trimming pared 2 bases from V and 3 bases from J, leaving 20 bases between. CDR3: CASSQVHRGTSGYNEQFF. The CDR3 DNA follows: TGCGCCAGCAGTCAAGTGCACAGGGGAACTAGCGGCTACAATGAGCAGTTCTTC.

The chain joins TRBV6-5 to TRBJ2-7, with TRBD1 matching 7 bases. Per the germline V gene, CDR1 is MNHEY and CDR2 is SVGAGI. J gave up 7 bases and V 3 bases, and 12 bases lay outside the gene matches. The CDR3 is 15 amino acids. The CDR3 DNA is TGTGCCAGCAGTTATGCGGGTACAGGGGTGGGTGAGCAGTACTTC. Amino acid sequence: CASSYAGTGVGEQYF.

In DNA form, the CDR3 reads TGTGCCAGTACCACCGGGACTAGAGTCCTGAACGGGGAGCTGTTTTTT. Residues: CASTTGTRVLNGELFF. The rearrangement joins TRBV19 to TRBJ2-2, with TRBD2 matching over 8 bases. This CDR3 has 16 amino acids. Unmatched junction bases numbered 14, after V lost 7 bases and J lost 7 bases. Germline V gene lookup returns CDR1 LNHDA and CDR2 SQIVND (reference sequence).

This chain connects TRBV9 to TRBJ2-5, with D perhaps matching TRBD2 (5 bases). CDR1 is SGDLS, CDR2 YYNGEE, per germline. Trimming left V 4 bases short and J 1 base short, with 14 bases between. The CDR3 consists of 15 residues. The DNA for the CDR3 is TGTGCCAGCAGCCCAAGGGAGCGGAGCCAAGAGACCCAGTACTTC. This codes for CASSPRERSQETQYF.

This clone occurred once. The chain is built from TRBV28 and TRBJ1-2, with 7 bases lining up with TRBD1. This CDR3 contains 13 residues. The V gene's germline CDR1 is MDHEN and CDR2 SYDVKM. J was trimmed by 9 bases and V by 3 bases; bases with no gene match: 7. CDR3 in amino acids: CASSLQKDRSYTF. The CDR3, as DNA: TGTGCCAGCAGTTTGCAGAAGGACAGGAGCTACACCTTC.

V gene TRBV6-5 combines with J gene TRBJ1-2; 8 nucleotides agree with TRBD1. The junction had 4 bases not matched to a gene; V was cut back by 6 bases and J by 4 bases. The CDR3 runs 13 residues. From germline, CDR1 is MNHEY and CDR2 SVGAGI. CDR3 DNA: TGTGCCAGCAGCCAGGACAGGGTCTATGGCTACACCTTC. Its translation is CASSQDRVYGYTF.

Only a few counts were recorded for this clone. V is TRBV19 and J is TRBJ1-1; no reliable D call. The V and J ends lost 3 bases and 0 bases respectively, with 14 bases between them. Germline V gene sequence: CDR1 LNHDA, CDR2 SQIVND (reference sequence). The CDR3 length is 16 residues. The CDR3 spells CASSISRGFMNTEAFF. The CDR3 nucleotides read TGTGCCAGTAGTATCTCCAGAGGTTTCATGAACACTGAAGCTTTCTTT.

Here the CDR3 reads CASSPTQTTMEKLFF. CDR3 nucleotides: TGTGCCAGTAGTCCCACCCAGACGACAATGGAAAAACTGTTTTTT. The gene calls are TRBV19 and TRBJ1-4; D gene ambiguous. The ends were cut back, 5 bases at V and 8 bases at J, with 18 bases in the middle. The length of the CDR3 is 15 residues. Germline V gives CDR1 LNHDA, CDR2 SQIVND (reference sequence).

The chain carries TRBV4-3 and TRBJ2-3, with D possibly being TRBD2 (7 bases). Per germline, CDR1 LGHNA and CDR2 YSLEER. The CDR3 covers 15 residues. V was cut by 0 bases and J by 4 bases, with 11 bases left in between. CDR3 amino acids: CASSQEKGGSDTQYF. The CDR3 coding sequence is TGCGCCAGCAGCCAAGAAAAGGGGGGGTCAGATACGCAGTATTTT.

This clone was seen just once. This chain links TRBV4-2 with TRBJ2-2, with TRBD2 identical over 12 bases. The V gene's germline CDR1 is LGHNA and CDR2 YNFKEQ. V lost 2 bases to trimming and J lost 3 bases; unmatched junction nucleotides: 7. This CDR3 contains 18 residues. The CDR3 spells CASSQSPGLAGYTGELFF. The DNA of the CDR3 is TGTGCCAGCAGCCAAAGCCCTGGACTAGCGGGATACACCGGGGAGCTGTTTTTT.

Concerning this clone itself: An end of the junction differs from the germline gene, which may be a read error. CDR3 region: CASSDSGTYNSPLHF. CDR3 bases: TGTGCCAGCAGTGACTCCGGGACCTATAATTCACCCCTCCACTTT. This chain joins TRBV6-5 and TRBJ1-6; D not resolved. In germline, CDR1 is MNHEY, CDR2 SVGAGI. The length of the CDR3 is 15 residues.

The chain combines TRBV28 with TRBJ2-1, with a possible D match to TRBD2 (6 bases). This CDR3 contains 13 residues. The germline V gene encodes CDR1 MDHEN and CDR2 SYDVKM. The V and J ends lost 10 bases and 6 bases respectively, with 16 bases between them. The CDR3 region is CATSFGGTNEQFF. The CDR3, as DNA: TGTGCCACCTCGTTCGGGGGTACCAATGAGCAGTTCTTC. Using reference TRBV28 and TRBJ2-1 for the parts outside the CDR3, the full variable domain is DVKVTQSSRYLVKRTGEKVFLECVQDMDHENMFWYRQDPGLGLRLIYFSYDVKMKEKGDIPEGYSVSREKKERFSLILESASTNQTSMYLCATSFGGTNEQFFGPGTRLTVL.

The chain employs TRBV5-1 and TRBJ1-3, with D maybe TRBD1 (6 bases). Germline-derived CDR1 and CDR2 are SGHRS and YFSETQ. The CDR3 contains 15 residues. The germline V and J ends were trimmed by 3 bases and 1 base, with 11 bases remaining between them. The CDR3 region has the DNA TGCGCCAGCAGCTCCAGGGGAGAGTCTGGAAACACCATATATTTT. Translation: CASSSRGESGNTIYF.

The chain carries TRBV4-3 and TRBJ2-1; 9 nucleotides match TRBD1. The CDR3 loop spans 17 amino acids. Germline V CDR1 and CDR2: LGHNA, YSLEER. J was trimmed by 8 bases and V by 3 bases; bases with no gene match: 14. CDR3 residues: CASSHHIGQGKRDEQFF. The CDR3 DNA reads TGCGCCAGCAGCCATCACATTGGACAGGGGAAGAGGGATGAGCAGTTCTTC.

The chain is built from TRBV27 and TRBJ1-2, with D perhaps matching TRBD1 (5 bases). Trimming shortened V by 3 bases and J by 5 bases, and 16 bases separated the two germline ends. The germline V gene has CDR1 MNHEY and CDR2 SMNVEV (reference sequence). There are 15 residues in the CDR3. The CDR3 loop reads CASSLSPGRAYGYTF. The CDR3 nucleotides are TGTGCCAGCAGTTTGTCCCCCGGCAGGGCGTATGGCTACACCTTC.

DNA of the CDR3: TGTGCCAGCAGCTCATCCCAAAACACTGAAGCTTTCTTT. This translates into CASSSSQNTEAFF. This chain uses TRBV7-3 with TRBJ1-1, with unresolved D. Germline CDR1 is SGHTA and CDR2 is FQGTGA. Trimming cost V 4 bases and J 2 bases, with 8 bases left between them. CDR3 length: 13 residues. The whole variable domain, remainder taken from reference TRBV7-3 and TRBJ1-1, is GAGVSQTPSNKVTEKGKYVELRCDPISGHTALYWYRQSLGQGPEFLIYFQGTGAADDSGLPNDRFFAVRPEGSVSTLKIQRTERGDSAVYLCASSSSQNTEAFFGQGTRLTVV.

This clone has just a few counts. The chain couples TRBV2 to TRBJ2-7; 7 bases map to TRBD1. Unmatched junction bases numbered 8, after V lost 5 bases and J lost 4 bases. CDR1 and CDR2 from the germline V gene are SNHLY and FYNNEI. CDR3 length equals 14 residues. CDR3 protein: CASSQDRAGYEQYF. CDR3 in DNA: TGTGCCAGCAGTCAAGACAGGGCAGGGTACGAGCAGTACTTC. Full variable domain (remainder filled in from reference TRBV2 and TRBJ2-7): EPEVTQTPSHQVTQMGQEVILRCVPISNHLYFYWYRQILGQKVEFLVSFYNNEISEKSEIFDDQFSVERPDGSNFTLKIRSTKLEDSAMYFCASSQDRAGYEQYFGPGTRLTVT.

The chain recombines TRBV5-6 with TRBJ2-1; 10 nucleotides align to TRBD2. This CDR3 has 16 residues. After removal of 2 bases from V and 1 base from J, the junction contained 3 bases not matched to a gene. Germline V CDR1 and CDR2: SGHDT, YYEEEE. The CDR3 nucleotides are TGTGCCAGCAGCTTTGGGACTAGCGATTCCTACAATGAGCAGTTCTTC. It is translated as CASSFGTSDSYNEQFF.

The rearrangement uses TRBV27 and TRBJ2-7; D possibly corresponds to TRBD1 (7 bases). This CDR3 is built from 15 residues. In germline, CDR1 is MNHEY, CDR2 SMNVEV (reference sequence). The V end was cut by 4 bases, the J end by 6 bases, with 19 bases between. CDR3 nucleotides: TGTGCCAGCAGTTCTCCGTGGAGGGGGCTCTCCGAGCAGTACTTC. It yields the protein CASSSPWRGLSEQYF.

The chain has TRBV5-5 and TRBJ1-4; TRBD1 matches at 7 bases. CDR3 length: 15 residues. V trimming: 0 bases; J trimming: 8 bases; junction bases outside the gene matches: 7. Germline V gene data show CDR1 as SGHKS and CDR2 as YYEKEE (reference sequence). The chain's CDR3 is CASSLARGRGEKLFF. CDR3 DNA: TGTGCCAGCAGCTTGGCGAGGGGGCGCGGAGAAAAACTGTTTTTT.

This clone was seen a few times. The chain combines TRBV18 with TRBJ2-5; possibly TRBD1 for D (6 bases). The germline V gene encodes CDR1 KGHSH and CDR2 LQKENI. Trimming cost V 5 bases and J 3 bases, with 16 bases left between them. CDR3 length: 15 residues. The CDR3: CASSTRRTDKETQYF. CDR3 DNA: TGTGCCAGCTCAACTCGACGGACAGATAAAGAGACCCAGTACTTC.

This sequence joins TRBV19 and TRBJ1-2; weak D call: TRBD1 (6 bases). Germline CDR1 and CDR2: LNHDA and SQIVND (reference sequence). CDR3 length: 17 amino acids. V dropped 2 bases and J dropped 4 bases, with 20 bases sitting between them. The CDR3 loop is CASSISTTGQRSYGYTF. The CDR3 region has the DNA TGTGCCAGTAGTATATCAACAACCGGACAGCGTTCCTATGGCTACACCTTC.